The 9 T cell receptor beta chains presented below share a single source sample, sequenced in a study of blood T cells in healthy people across ages. Sample-barcoded 5' priming and a J-beta primer mix drove a second PCR of roughly 7 to 11 cycles. A single record per CDR3 protein comes from TCRdb applying MiXCR to the 5' RACE reads. This sample yields hundreds of thousands of distinct CDR3 sequences, of which more than 55% are seen a single time; roughly 25% belongs to the top ten. Sequencing was done on a sample of blood. These receptor sequences come from a man aged 40-55 years in good health.

This sequence joins TRBV11-1 and TRBJ1-2; D remains ambiguous. The V gene's germline CDR1 is SGHAT and CDR2 FQDESV (reference sequence). The CDR3 totals 14 residues. Trimming shortened V by 5 bases and J by 4 bases, and 14 bases separated the two germline ends. CDR3 DNA: TGTGCCAGCAGCCCAATAAAGGACGGCTATGGCTACACCTTC. This translates into CASSPIKDGYGYTF.

This clonotype has only a few counts. The rearrangement joins TRBV30 to TRBJ2-2; D remains unclear. The CDR3 extends over 12 amino acids. V lost 4 bases, J lost 7 bases, and 10 bases lay in between. CDR1 and CDR2 (germline): GTSNPN, SVGIG (reference sequence). The CDR3 DNA reads TGTGCCTGGACCCTTTCTATCGGGGAGCTGTTTTTT. Protein: CAWTLSIGELFF.

The V call is TRBV24-1, the J call TRBJ2-1, with 12 bases identical to TRBD2. The CDR3 length is 16 residues. In germline, CDR1 is KGHDR, CDR2 SFDVKD. Trimming took 4 bases from V and 6 from J; bases not matched to a gene: 6. The CDR3 coding sequence is TGTGCCACCAGTGAGGGGGGGACTAGCGGGTTCAATGAGCAGTTCTTC. Encoded protein: CATSEGGTSGFNEQFF.

This clonotype was picked up a small number of times. The CDR3 DNA reads TGTGCCAGCAGTTTGGTGGGACGCTCATTGACGGATGAGCAGTTCTTC. As protein: CASSLVGRSLTDEQFF. The rearrangement joins TRBV28 to TRBJ2-1; the D gene could be TRBD1 or TRBD2 (5 bases each). The ends were cut back, 3 bases at V and 8 bases at J, with 20 bases in the middle. Germline-derived CDR1 and CDR2 are MDHEN and SYDVKM. The CDR3 loop spans 16 amino acids.

This rearrangement joins TRBV20-1 to TRBJ2-1; 10 positions agree with TRBD2. The V and J ends lost 6 bases and 8 bases, in that order; junction bases with no gene match: 10. The CDR3 consists of 14 residues. Looked up from germline, CDR1 is DFQATT and CDR2 is SNEGSKA (reference sequence). In DNA, the CDR3 is TGCAGTGCAACGAGCGGGAGGGCCGAAGATGAGCAGTTCTTC. It encodes CSATSGRAEDEQFF.

The CDR3 region is CATSDSRNEAFF. The CDR3 DNA follows: TGTGCCACCAGTGATTCCCGGAATGAAGCTTTCTTT. The chain recombines TRBV24-1 with TRBJ1-1, with D unresolved. The CDR3 loop spans 12 amino acids. V lost 2 bases, J lost 7 bases, and 7 bases lay in between. Per the germline V gene, CDR1 is KGHDR and CDR2 is SFDVKD.

This clonotype was seen ten or more times. This sequence joins TRBV5-1 and TRBJ2-1, with D maybe TRBD1 (6 bases). The CDR3 has 12 amino acids. In germline, CDR1 is SGHRS, CDR2 YFSETQ. Trimming stripped 3 bases from V and 7 bases from J, with 8 bases between. The CDR3 loop is CASSYQGNEQFF. In nucleotides, the CDR3 is TGCGCCAGCAGCTACCAGGGGAATGAGCAGTTCTTC.

The chain carries TRBV6-4 and TRBJ1-1; D call uncertain. The germline gives CDR1 MRHNA, CDR2 SNTAGT. Trimming pared 8 bases from V and 6 bases from J, leaving 16 bases between. This CDR3 contains 13 residues. CDR3 residues: CASVLHGIAEAFF. The CDR3 coding sequence is TGTGCCAGCGTACTACATGGCATAGCTGAAGCTTTCTTT.

The CDR3 loop reads CASSLGRGGGNQPQHF. The CDR3 region has the DNA TGTGCCAGCAGCTTAGGCAGGGGAGGCGGCAATCAGCCCCAGCATTTT. The J gene is TRBJ1-5, the V gene TRBV7-6; TRBD1 might be the D (6 bases). Trimming removed 1 base from V and 2 bases from J, with 12 bases in between. This CDR3 region has 16 residues. CDR1 is SGHVS, CDR2 FNYEAQ, per germline.